This T cell receptor beta chain was captured by sequencing in a study of blood T cell repertoires in COVID-19. Whole-study context: Italy, Spain and the United States were the sources of the convalescent and acute COVID-19 samples. Sources were T cells, B-cell-depleted T cells, or PBMCs; the material itself was cDNA or gDNA.

V shed 1 base and J 1 base; nucleotides not matched to a gene: 5. The CDR3 has 16 residues. Germline V lookup: CDR1 SGHDN, CDR2 FVKESK. Authors' processing steps: Estimates of nucleated cell counts were drawn from the amplification of reference gene primers. Profiling relied on immunoSEQ multiplex PCR, and the TCRdb table lists in-frame clones only, not all of them. The DNA was the basis for D and trimming; V, J and clone size are from that table. The sample includes 35,000 to 50,000 clones, 85% to 90% seen only once; the top ten take nearly 5%. Sequencing was carried out using peripheral blood. The source is a human donor in a cohort sampled during active COVID-19. The J gene is TRBJ2-5, the V gene TRBV14, with TRBD1 identical over 8 bases. CDR3 DNA: TGTGCCAGCAGCCAAGTGGGGACAGGACCCCAAGAGACCCAGTACTTC. Its translation: CASSQVGTGPQETQYF.